The 6 T cell receptor beta chains below come from one sample, sequenced in a study of cytomegalovirus exposure and HLA in healthy donors. Data came from immunoSEQ multiplex PCR; TCRdb stores just in-frame clones and leaves some out. This table holds under 200,000 clones, about 90% found once. The sequenced sample consisted of PBMCs. The receptors derive from a woman between 18 and 30 years old in good health and CMV-seropositive.

The table lists this clone with a count of one. V gene TRBV6-1 combines with J gene TRBJ1-5; D gene uncertain. The CDR3 contains 13 residues. Germline-derived CDR1 and CDR2 are MNHNS and SASEGT. Trimming took 2 bases from V and 4 from J, leaving 6 bases between them. This CDR3 reads CASSERYNQPQHF. CDR3 bases: TGTGCCAGCAGTGAACGGTATAATCAGCCCCAGCATTTT.

The CDR3: CASSFGGARNYGYTF. The CDR3 DNA is TGTGCCAGCAGTTTCGGGGGGGCGAGGAACTATGGCTACACCTTC. This chain connects TRBV27 to TRBJ1-2; D possibly corresponds to TRBD1 (6 bases). This CDR3 spans 15 amino acids. The germline gives CDR1 MNHEY, CDR2 SMNVEV (reference sequence). V was clipped by 3 bases and J by 2 bases, with 13 bases between them.

This clone was found once. The chain carries TRBV28 and TRBJ2-1; tentatively, D is TRBD1 (9 bases). Germline V lookup: CDR1 MDHEN, CDR2 SYDVKM. CDR3 length: 16 residues. The V end was cut by 6 bases, the J end by 7 bases, with 22 bases between. Here the CDR3 reads CASSPGYSGTGNEQFF. The CDR3 DNA is TGTGCCAGCAGCCCTGGTTATAGCGGGACAGGGAATGAGCAGTTCTTC.

The J gene is TRBJ1-1, the V gene TRBV9; D not certain. Germline V lookup: CDR1 SGDLS, CDR2 YYNGEE. This CDR3 has 14 residues. V gave up 0 bases and J gave up 3 bases, with 9 bases separating them. This chain's CDR3 is CASSVAGGDTEAFF. CDR3 nucleotide sequence: TGTGCCAGCAGCGTAGCCGGCGGGGACACTGAAGCTTTCTTT.

The genes are TRBV21-1 and TRBJ2-5; whether TRBD2, the table's D call, matches the DNA was not checked. TRBV21-1 is flagged as a pseudogene. This CDR3 contains 15 residues. Here the CDR3 reads CASSPRTSGSETQYF. The CDR3, as DNA: TGTGCCAGCAGCCCACGGACTAGCGGCTCAGAGACCCAGTACTTC.

The chain uses TRBV7-9 and TRBJ1-1, with 8 bases lining up with TRBD1. Germline-derived CDR1 and CDR2 are SEHNR and FQNEAQ (reference sequence). This CDR3 comprises 13 residues. Trimming at V came to 2 bases and at J to 8 bases, leaving 4 bases not matched to a gene. The CDR3 DNA is TGTGCCAGCAGCTTACAGGGGGCGAGAGAAGCTTTCTTT. Translation: CASSLQGAREAFF. Drawing the rest from reference TRBV7-9 and TRBJ1-1, the complete variable domain is DTGVSQNPRHKITKRGQNVTFRCDPISEHNRLYWYRQTLGQGPEFLTYFQNEAQLEKSRLLSDRFSAERPKGSFSTLEIQRTEQGDSAMYLCASSLQGAREAFFGQGTRLTVV.